This T cell receptor (beta chain) was found in a study of response to subunit inactivated influenza vaccine. General observations from the study: Each seasonal influenza vaccination recruits few new T cells, the authors suggested.

This clonotype was counted many times. Its antigen is unidentified. TCRdb ran MiXCR on the RT-PCR reads and lists one entry per CDR3 protein. The sample contains 630,000 or so distinct CDR3 sequences, 15% to 19% of which appear only once. CDR1 is MNHEY and CDR2 is SMNVEV in the germline V gene (reference sequence). This CDR3 is 15 amino acids long. With V trimmed by 6 bases and J by 3 bases, 11 bases remained unmatched. This TCR was sampled from a man aged 50 to 60 who received an inactivated influenza vaccine. The input for sequencing was PBMCs from blood, taken about 12 days after vaccination. This chain joins TRBV27 and TRBJ2-7; 7 positions agree with TRBD2. CDR3 amino acids: CASSPSGTPLYEQYF. CDR3 nucleotides: TGTGCCAGCAGCCCAAGCGGGACCCCACTCTACGAGCAGTACTTC.